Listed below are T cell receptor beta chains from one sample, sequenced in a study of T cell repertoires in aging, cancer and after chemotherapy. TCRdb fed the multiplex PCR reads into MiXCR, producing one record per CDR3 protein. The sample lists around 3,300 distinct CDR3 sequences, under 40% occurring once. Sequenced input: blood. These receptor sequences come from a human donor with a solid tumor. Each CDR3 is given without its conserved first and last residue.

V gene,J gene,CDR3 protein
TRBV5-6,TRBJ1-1,ASSLTVGGAEAF
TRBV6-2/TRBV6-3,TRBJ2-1,ASIRGTSAYNEQF
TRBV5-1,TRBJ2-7,ASSFGESEQY
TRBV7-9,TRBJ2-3,ASRGGTDTQY
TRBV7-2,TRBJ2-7,ASSYGLAGGSEQY
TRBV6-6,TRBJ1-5,ASRAGTGGVRGNQPQH
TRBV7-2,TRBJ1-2,ASSLGDRGLNYGYT
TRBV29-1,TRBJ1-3,SVEDGVSGNTIY
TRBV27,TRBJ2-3,ASWSRQGARDTQY
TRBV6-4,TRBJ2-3,ASGTGSTDTQY
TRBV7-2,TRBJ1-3,ASSLMGGATGNTIY
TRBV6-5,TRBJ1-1,ASSPGTILAEAF
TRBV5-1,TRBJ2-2,ASSPFSSTANTGELF
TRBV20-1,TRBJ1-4,SARDSGADNEKLF
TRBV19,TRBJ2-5,ASSIGQGLETQY
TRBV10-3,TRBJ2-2,ASSNPGQGNTGELF
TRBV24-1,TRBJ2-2,ATSDLQGTGGRTGELF
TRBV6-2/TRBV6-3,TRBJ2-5,ASSRQQETQY
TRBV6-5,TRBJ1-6,ASSYSNARSPLH
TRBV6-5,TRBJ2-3,ASRPDLGTDTQY
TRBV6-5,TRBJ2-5,ASSLPGQGVSETQY
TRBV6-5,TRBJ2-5,ASSLGGTQY
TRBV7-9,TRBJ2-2,ASSFHTAGELF
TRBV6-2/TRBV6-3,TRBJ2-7,ASSETGVEQY
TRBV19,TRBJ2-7,ASSSKTSGGSKPHEQY
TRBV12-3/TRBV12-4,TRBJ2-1,ASSLTSGVPEGF
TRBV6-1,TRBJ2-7,ASSVVGGSYEQY
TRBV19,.,ASSGMTSGSYEQY
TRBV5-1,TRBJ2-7,ASRRQANSYEQY